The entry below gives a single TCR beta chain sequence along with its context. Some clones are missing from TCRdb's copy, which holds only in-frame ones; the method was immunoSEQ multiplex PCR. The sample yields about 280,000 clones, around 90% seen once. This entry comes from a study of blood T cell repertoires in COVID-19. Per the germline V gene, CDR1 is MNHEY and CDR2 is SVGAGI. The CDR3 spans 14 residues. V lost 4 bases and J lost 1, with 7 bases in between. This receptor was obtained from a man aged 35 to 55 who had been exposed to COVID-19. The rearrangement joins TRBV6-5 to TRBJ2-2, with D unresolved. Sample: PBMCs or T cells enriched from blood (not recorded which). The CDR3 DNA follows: TGTGCCAGCAGTTCCAGTCTGAACACCGGGGAGCTGTTTTTT. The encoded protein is CASSSSLNTGELFF.